This TCR beta chain was captured by sequencing in a study of blood T cell repertoires in COVID-19. On the study more broadly: The United States, Italy and Spain provided the acute and convalescent COVID-19 samples.

The CDR3 is 17 amino acids. V lost 3 bases and J lost 4; bases outside the gene matches: 6. The germline CDR1 and CDR2 sequences are LNHDA and SQIVND (reference sequence). Per the original data handling: Scientists estimated how many nucleated cells there were by amplifying reference gene primers. Only in-frame clones appear in the TCRdb table, and some are missing; sequencing was by immunoSEQ multiplex PCR. That table furnishes V, J and clone size, whereas the DNA furnished D and trimming. The sample carries about 56,000 clones, approximately 92% recorded once. Patients from Seattle were sampled longitudinally, starting during active infection.

The V and J genes are TRBV19 and TRBJ2-2, with TRBD2 matching over 12 bases. The TCR originated in a woman aged 55-69 years with COVID-19, enrolled during active disease. The source material was peripheral blood. The CDR3 coding sequence is TGTGCCAGTAGTATCCAAGGACTAGCGGGGCCCACCGGGGAGCTGTTTTTT. It is translated as CASSIQGLAGPTGELFF.